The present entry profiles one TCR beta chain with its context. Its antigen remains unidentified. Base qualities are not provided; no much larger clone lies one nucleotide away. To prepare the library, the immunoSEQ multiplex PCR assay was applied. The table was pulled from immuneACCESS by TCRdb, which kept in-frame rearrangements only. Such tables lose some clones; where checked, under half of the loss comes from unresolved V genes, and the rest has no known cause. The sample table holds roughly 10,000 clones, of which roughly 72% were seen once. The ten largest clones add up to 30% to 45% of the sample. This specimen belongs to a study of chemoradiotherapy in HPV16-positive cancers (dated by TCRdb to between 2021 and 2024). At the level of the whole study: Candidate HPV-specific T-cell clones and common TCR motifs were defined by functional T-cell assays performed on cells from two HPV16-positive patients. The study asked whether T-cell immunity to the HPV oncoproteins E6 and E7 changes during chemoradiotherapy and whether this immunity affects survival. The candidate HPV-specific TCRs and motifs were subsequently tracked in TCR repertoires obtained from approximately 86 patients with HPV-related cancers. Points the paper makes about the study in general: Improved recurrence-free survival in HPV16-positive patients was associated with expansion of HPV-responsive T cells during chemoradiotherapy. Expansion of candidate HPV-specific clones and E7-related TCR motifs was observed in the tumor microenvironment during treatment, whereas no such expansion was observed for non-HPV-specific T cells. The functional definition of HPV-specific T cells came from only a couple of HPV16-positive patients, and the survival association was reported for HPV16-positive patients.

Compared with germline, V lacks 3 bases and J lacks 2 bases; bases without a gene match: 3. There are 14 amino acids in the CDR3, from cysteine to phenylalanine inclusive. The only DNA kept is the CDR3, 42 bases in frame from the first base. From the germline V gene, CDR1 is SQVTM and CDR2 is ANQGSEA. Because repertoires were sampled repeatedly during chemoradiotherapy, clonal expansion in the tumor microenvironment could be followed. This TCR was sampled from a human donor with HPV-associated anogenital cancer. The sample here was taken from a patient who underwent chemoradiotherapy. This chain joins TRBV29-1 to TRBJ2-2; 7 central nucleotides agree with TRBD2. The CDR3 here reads CSVDPSGNTGELFF. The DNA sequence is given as TGCAGCGTTGACCCTAGCGGCAACACCGGGGAGCTGTTTTTT.